These T cell receptor beta chains were read from a single sample in a study of shared T cell receptors in the human thymus. The repertoire was sequenced with immunoSEQ multiplex PCR; TCRdb's copy has only in-frame clones and lacks some. This table holds under 850,000 clones, roughly 90% found once. These same records also appear under a second study, on human thymus T cells.

Input material: thymocytes. Receptors originate from a boy younger than two with a congenital heart defect. CDR3s include the opening cysteine and the closing phenylalanine or tryptophan. D genes are given only for firm matches. Size is omitted from some rows. Given values are once, few, many or a class for expanded clones.

J: TRBJ1-5; size: .; V: TRBV28; D: TRBD1; DNA: TGTGCCAGCAGTACCCTCGGACAGGGCGGTCAGCCCCAGCATTTT; CDR3: CASSTLGQGGQPQHF
J: TRBJ2-7; size: once; V: TRBV2; D: .; DNA: TGTGCCAGCGGCTTCCCTCTATGCGGCTCCTACGAGCAGTACTTC; CDR3: CASGFPLCGSYEQYF
J: TRBJ1-1; size: .; V: TRBV5-6; D: TRBD1; DNA: TGTGCCAGCAGCTGCCGCCGGGACAGGGGGGTAGGCACTGAAGCTTTCTTT; CDR3: CASSCRRDRGVGTEAFF
J: TRBJ2-7; size: .; V: TRBV27; D: .; DNA: TGTGCCAGCAGTTTGCGAGTCCTCGACGAGCAGTACTTC; CDR3: CASSLRVLDEQYF
J: TRBJ2-2; size: .; V: TRBV5-4; D: .; DNA: TGTGCCAGCAGCTTGAACAGGAGGAACACCGGGGAGCTGTTTTTT; CDR3: CASSLNRRNTGELFF
J: TRBJ1-1; size: .; V: TRBV10-3; D: .; DNA: TGTGCCATACTGCCGGGGGATAACACTGAAGCTTTCTTT; CDR3: CAILPGDNTEAFF
J: TRBJ1-1; size: .; V: TRBV20-1; D: .; DNA: TGCAGCAACAGGGTCCCCACTGAAGCTTTCTTT; CDR3: CSNRVPTEAFF
J: TRBJ2-6; size: once; V: TRBV11-2; D: .; DNA: TGTGCCAGCAGCTTAGCCGGCAGGCCTGGGGCCAACGTCCTGACTTTC; CDR3: CASSLAGRPGANVLTF
J: TRBJ2-7; size: .; V: TRBV9; D: .; DNA: TGTGCCAGCAGCAACGGGACTGGGGAATACGAGCAGTACTTC; CDR3: CASSNGTGEYEQYF
J: TRBJ2-1; size: once; V: TRBV5-1; D: .; DNA: TGCGCCAGCAGCTTAGAAGCGGCTACCTACAATGAGCAGTTCTTC; CDR3: CASSLEAATYNEQFF
J: TRBJ2-2; size: .; V: TRBV7-9; D: TRBD2; DNA: TGTGCCAGCAGCCGAGCGGGAGAAAGTACCGGGGAGCTGTTTTTT; CDR3: CASSRAGESTGELFF
J: TRBJ2-1; size: .; V: TRBV4-1; D: TRBD2; DNA: TGCGCCAGCAGCCAAGGCTTACTGACTAGCGGGAGAAATGAGCAGTTCTTC; CDR3: CASSQGLLTSGRNEQFF
J: TRBJ2-6; size: .; V: TRBV9; D: TRBD2; DNA: TGTGCCAGCAGCGTAGGGGTAGCGGGCGAGTCTGGGGCCAACGTCCTGACTTTC; CDR3: CASSVGVAGESGANVLTF
J: TRBJ2-2; size: .; V: TRBV5-1; D: TRBD1; DNA: TGCGCCAGCAGCTCTCAGACAGGGGAAAGCACCGGGGAGCTGTTTTTT; CDR3: CASSSQTGESTGELFF
J: TRBJ2-7; size: once; V: TRBV4-3; D: TRBD1; DNA: TGCGCCAGCAGCCTGTGGGCTCGACAGGGTGTAAGGATCCCCTACGAGCAGTACTTC; CDR3: CASSLWARQGVRIPYEQYF
J: TRBJ2-2; size: .; V: TRBV29-1; D: TRBD2; DNA: TGCAGCGTAGTAGCGGGAGTACACACCGGGGAGCTGTTTTTT; CDR3: CSVVAGVHTGELFF
J: TRBJ1-3; size: .; V: TRBV30; D: TRBD1; DNA: TGTGCCTGGAGTACACAGGGGACTGGAAACACCATATATTTT; CDR3: CAWSTQGTGNTIYF
J: TRBJ1-5; size: .; V: TRBV10-1; D: .; DNA: TGCGCCAGCAGTGCAGGACTGGGCAATCAGCCCCAGCATTTT; CDR3: CASSAGLGNQPQHF
J: TRBJ2-3; size: .; V: TRBV5-1; D: TRBD2; DNA: TGCGCCAGCAGCCCCCGCTATCCCCCGGGGAGGGCCCCTAGCGGGAGGGCAGATACGCAGTATTTT; CDR3: CASSPRYPPGRAPSGRADTQYF
J: TRBJ2-3; size: .; V: TRBV27; D: TRBD2; DNA: TGTGCCAGCAGCTTGGGAGCGGGAGGGGCTGGAGATACGCAGTATTTT; CDR3: CASSLGAGGAGDTQYF
J: TRBJ1-5; size: .; V: TRBV19; D: TRBD1; DNA: TGTGCCAGTAGCTGCGACAGGGGGGACATTAATCAGCCCCAGCATTTT; CDR3: CASSCDRGDINQPQHF
J: TRBJ2-1; size: .; V: TRBV25-1; D: TRBD1; DNA: TGTGCCAGTAAGACAGGGACGGGCAATGAGCAGTTCTTC; CDR3: CASKTGTGNEQFF
J: TRBJ1-4; size: .; V: TRBV6-1; D: TRBD1; DNA: TGTGCCAGCAGTGAACGTCGGGACAGGTTAGGGACTTCAACTAATGAAAAACTGTTTTTT; CDR3: CASSERRDRLGTSTNEKLFF
J: TRBJ1-3; size: .; V: TRBV4-1; D: .; DNA: TGCGCCAGCAGCCAAGATCTTAGGGGATCTGGAAACACCATATATTTT; CDR3: CASSQDLRGSGNTIYF
J: TRBJ2-7; size: once; V: TRBV1; D: .; DNA: TGCACCAGCAGCCCCCGGGAGCGGGAGGGTTCCTACGAGCAGTACTTC; CDR3: CTSSPREREGSYEQYF
J: TRBJ2-3; size: .; V: TRBV30; D: .; DNA: TGTGCCTGGAGTGTACGAGTTGCTTCAGATACGCAGTATTTT; CDR3: CAWSVRVASDTQYF
J: TRBJ2-2; size: .; V: TRBV5-1; D: .; DNA: TGCGCCAGCAGCTTGGTGAGAAGAGGGGAGCTGTTTTTT; CDR3: CASSLVRRGELFF
J: TRBJ2-7; size: few; V: TRBV5-6; D: .; DNA: TGTGCCAGCAGCGGGGAGTCCTACGAGCAGTACTTC; CDR3: CASSGESYEQYF
J: TRBJ1-1; size: once; V: TRBV25-1; D: .; DNA: TGTGCCAGCCAAGGGGAGGTTGAAGCTTTCTTT; CDR3: CASQGEVEAFF
J: TRBJ2-1; size: .; V: TRBV27; D: TRBD2; DNA: TGTGCCAGCAGTCTCCGACTAGCGGGAGGCTCATTCAATGAGCAGTTCTTC; CDR3: CASSLRLAGGSFNEQFF
J: TRBJ2-5; size: .; V: TRBV25-1; D: TRBD1; DNA: TGTGCCAGCAGTGGTGAACAGGGGTTCGAGACCCAGTACTTC; CDR3: CASSGEQGFETQYF
J: TRBJ1-2; size: once; V: TRBV30; D: .; DNA: TGTGCCTGGAGTGTACATCCCGGAGGGGATGGCTACACCTTC; CDR3: CAWSVHPGGDGYTF
J: TRBJ1-2; size: few; V: TRBV29-1; D: TRBD1; DNA: TGCAGCGTTCGGCAGACAGGGGACTATGGCTACACCTTC; CDR3: CSVRQTGDYGYTF
J: TRBJ2-7; size: .; V: TRBV6-5; D: TRBD2; DNA: TGTGCCAGCAGACGTAGCGGGAGAGCCCACGAGCAGTACTTC; CDR3: CASRRSGRAHEQYF
J: TRBJ2-3; size: .; V: TRBV5-4; D: TRBD2; DNA: TGTGCCAGCAGCTCCCATTGGCGGGAGGGCCTCACAGATACGCAGTATTTT; CDR3: CASSSHWREGLTDTQYF
J: TRBJ1-1; size: .; V: TRBV25-1; D: .; DNA: TGTGCCAGCAGTGAATGGAGGGGGAACACTGAAGCTTTCTTT; CDR3: CASSEWRGNTEAFF
J: TRBJ1-5; size: .; V: TRBV28; D: .; DNA: TGTGCCAGCAGTTCCCTGGTCCCGTTGAGGGATCAGCCCCAGCATTTT; CDR3: CASSSLVPLRDQPQHF
J: TRBJ1-2; size: once; V: TRBV2; D: TRBD1; DNA: TGTGCCAGCGGTTCTGTCAGACAGGGGTGGAGGATGAACTATGGCTACACCTTC; CDR3: CASGSVRQGWRMNYGYTF
J: TRBJ1-2; size: .; V: TRBV28; D: .; DNA: TGTGCCAGCACAGGGGCAGTTTCCCAATATGGCTACACCTTC; CDR3: CASTGAVSQYGYTF
J: TRBJ2-7; size: .; V: TRBV11-2; D: TRBD2; DNA: TGTGCCAGCAGCGGCTTAGGGAAAGCTAGCGGCTACGAGCAGTACTTC; CDR3: CASSGLGKASGYEQYF
J: TRBJ2-1; size: .; V: TRBV6-5; D: TRBD2; DNA: TGTGCCAGCAGTAGTGGGACTAACCCTTACAATGAGCAGTTCTTC; CDR3: CASSSGTNPYNEQFF
J: TRBJ1-2; size: .; V: TRBV5-6; D: TRBD1; DNA: TGTGCCAGCAGCCCGCGGACAGGGCCAAACTATGGCTACACCTTC; CDR3: CASSPRTGPNYGYTF
J: TRBJ1-5; size: once; V: TRBV15; D: TRBD1; DNA: TGTGCCACCAGCAGCGAGGTGGCCGGGACAGGGGGCGCCGTCAATCAGCCCCAGCATTTT; CDR3: CATSSEVAGTGGAVNQPQHF
J: TRBJ2-5; size: .; V: TRBV5-1; D: TRBD1; DNA: TGCGCCAGCAGCCCCGGGACAGGCTTGGGGCGTAGGGCTGCGGCGGGAGAGACCCAGTACTTC; CDR3: CASSPGTGLGRRAAAGETQYF
J: TRBJ2-7; size: .; V: TRBV5-4; D: TRBD2; DNA: TGTGCCAGCAGCTTCCTGCGGGGGGAGGCAAGCGAGCAGTACTTC; CDR3: CASSFLRGEASEQYF
J: TRBJ2-1; size: once; V: TRBV27; D: .; DNA: TGTGCCAGCAGTTTATCGGACAGAAACAATGAGCAGTTCTTC; CDR3: CASSLSDRNNEQFF
J: TRBJ1-6; size: .; V: TRBV5-4; D: TRBD1; DNA: TGTGCCAGTGGGACAGAGAATAATTCACCCCTCCACTTT; CDR3: CASGTENNSPLHF
J: TRBJ2-1; size: .; V: TRBV4-3; D: TRBD1; DNA: TGCGCCAGCAGCCAAGTACACAGGGGAGTGTACAATGAGCAGTTCTTC; CDR3: CASSQVHRGVYNEQFF
J: TRBJ1-2; size: .; V: TRBV12-1; D: .; DNA: TGTGCCAGCAGCCCGCAGGGCCTCTATGGCTACACCTTC; CDR3: CASSPQGLYGYTF
J: TRBJ1-5; size: .; V: TRBV28; D: TRBD1; DNA: TGTGCCAGCAGTTACAGGGGGCGCGGTTGGAGCAATCAGCCCCAGCATTTT; CDR3: CASSYRGRGWSNQPQHF
J: TRBJ1-4; size: .; V: TRBV7-2; D: .; DNA: TGTGCCAGCAGCTTAGGGCACCCCACTAATGAAAAACTGTTTTTT; CDR3: CASSLGHPTNEKLFF
J: TRBJ2-5; size: .; V: TRBV15; D: TRBD2; DNA: TGTGCCACCAGCTGGTGGGCTAGCGGGGAAGAGACCCAGTACTTC; CDR3: CATSWWASGEETQYF
J: TRBJ2-7; size: .; V: TRBV6-1; D: TRBD1; DNA: TGTGCCAGCAGATATCGGACAGGGACCCCCTACGAGCAGTACTTC; CDR3: CASRYRTGTPYEQYF
J: TRBJ2-1; size: .; V: TRBV7-9; D: TRBD2; DNA: TGTGCCAGCAGCTCAACCCAAGGGGTTAGCGGGGACTACAATGAGCAGTTCTTC; CDR3: CASSSTQGVSGDYNEQFF
J: TRBJ2-5; size: once; V: TRBV7-9; D: .; DNA: TGTGCCACCAGCAAAAGTGGAGGGGAAGAGACCCAGTACTTC; CDR3: CATSKSGGEETQYF
J: TRBJ2-1; size: .; V: TRBV11-2; D: .; DNA: TGTGCCAGCAGCCCCCACCAAGGGGGGAGGGAGGATGAGCAGTTCTTC; CDR3: CASSPHQGGREDEQFF
J: TRBJ1-1; size: .; V: TRBV27; D: TRBD1; DNA: TGTGCCTCCTCCTCGGGACAGGGGGCGCCTGAAGCTTTCTTT; CDR3: CASSSGQGAPEAFF
J: TRBJ2-4; size: .; V: TRBV6-1; D: TRBD2; DNA: TGTGCCAGTTCGCGGGAGGCCAAAAACATTCAGTACTTC; CDR3: CASSREAKNIQYF
J: TRBJ2-7; size: .; V: TRBV5-1; D: .; DNA: TGCGCCACGCGGGTCTTTCAGAGCTCCTACGAGCAGTACTTC; CDR3: CATRVFQSSYEQYF
J: TRBJ2-5; size: .; V: TRBV15; D: TRBD1; DNA: TGTGCCACCAGCACCGGGGGTGACAGGGGTAAGACCCAGTACTTC; CDR3: CATSTGGDRGKTQYF